The 27 T cell receptor beta chains below come from one sample, sequenced in a study of T-cell memory formation after mild COVID-19. TCRdb passed the 5' RACE reads through MiXCR, listing each CDR3 protein once. The table lists under 400,000 distinct CDR3 sequences, roughly 21% of them singletons, with approximately 12% in the top ten. The sequencing sample was made of PBMCs or a T cell subset sorted from them (not recorded which). These receptors were taken from an adult woman who had mild COVID-19 (a few samples of this study predate the infection). Cell type and time point are not known.

This clonotype has more than one count but fewer than ten. This rearrangement joins TRBV6-2 or TRBV6-3 to TRBJ2-3, with D unclear. V was trimmed by 5 bases and J by 5 bases, leaving 17 bases between them. Germline assignment: CDR1 MNHEY and CDR2 SVGEGT. This CDR3 contains 15 residues. CDR3 protein: CASSPPAALEDTQYF. CDR3 nucleotide sequence: TGTGCCAGCAGTCCCCCTGCGGCCTTGGAAGATACGCAGTATTTT.

This clonotype was counted a few times. V gene TRBV6-5 combines with J gene TRBJ2-3; D may be TRBD1 (6 bases). This CDR3 spans 16 amino acids. Deletions cut 6 bases from V and 0 bases from J, with 16 bases between. CDR1 and CDR2 from the germline V gene are MNHEY and SVGAGI. This chain's CDR3 is CASRPPQQGSTDTQYF. In nucleotides, the CDR3 is TGTGCCAGCAGACCTCCCCAACAGGGAAGCACAGATACGCAGTATTTT.

There are many counts of this clonotype. The chain joins TRBV7-9 to TRBJ2-3, with a possible D match to TRBD2 (5 bases). Trimming took off 5 bases at V and 0 bases at J, with 15 bases between the two ends. Germline V gene data show CDR1 as SEHNR and CDR2 as FQNEAQ (reference sequence). CDR3 size: 16 residues. CDR3 loop: CASSPGSFYSTDTQYF. The CDR3 nucleotides are TGTGCCAGCAGCCCGGGGTCCTTTTATAGCACAGATACGCAGTATTTT. Based on the CDR3 plus reference TRBV7-9 and TRBJ2-3, the full variable domain is DTGVSQNPRHKITKRGQNVTFRCDPISEHNRLYWYRQTLGQGPEFLTYFQNEAQLEKSRLLSDRFSAERPKGSFSTLEIQRTEQGDSAMYLCASSPGSFYSTDTQYFGPGTRLTVL.

This chain joins TRBV6-1 and TRBJ1-2, with D tentatively TRBD1 (6 bases). V dropped 4 bases and J dropped 1 base, with 10 bases sitting between them. Germline V gene lookup returns CDR1 MNHNS and CDR2 SASEGT. The CDR3 consists of 14 residues. CDR3 sequence: CASSAGTYNYGYTF. For the CDR3, the DNA is TGTGCCAGCAGTGCCGGGACATATAACTATGGCTACACCTTC.

This chain joins TRBV10-3 and TRBJ1-3; D gene unclear. The V gene lost 5 bases and the J gene lost 0 bases, with 8 bases spanning the gap. CDR1 and CDR2 from the germline V gene are ENHRY and SYGVKD. The CDR3 has 14 amino acids. This chain's CDR3 is CAISFVPSGNTIYF. CDR3 DNA: TGTGCCATCAGTTTTGTTCCCTCTGGAAACACCATATATTTT.

This clonotype appeared many times. The chain couples TRBV5-1 to TRBJ2-3; 8 bases align to TRBD1. Germline assignment: CDR1 SGHRS and CDR2 YFSETQ. With V trimmed by 4 bases and J by 4 bases, 8 bases remained unmatched. The CDR3 spans 15 residues. Here the CDR3 reads CASSGGRGRSDTQYF. The DNA for the CDR3 is TGCGCCAGCAGCGGGGGCAGGGGGCGGTCAGATACGCAGTATTTT.

The J gene is TRBJ2-7, the V gene TRBV4-3, with a possible D match to TRBD2 (5 bases). With 1 base removed from V and 3 bases from J, the gap between germline ends came to 10 bases. The CDR3 contains 14 residues. CDR1 and CDR2 from the germline V gene are LGHNA and YSLEER. The CDR3 region is CASSQGLSDYEQYF. As DNA, the CDR3 is TGCGCCAGCAGCCAAGGGCTTAGCGACTACGAGCAGTACTTC.

V and J are TRBV12-3 or TRBV12-4 and TRBJ2-3; 8 bases align to TRBD1. With V trimmed by 9 bases and J by 2 bases, 4 bases remained unmatched. This CDR3 is built from 13 residues. CDR3 nucleotide sequence: TGTGCCAGGTGGGACAGGAACACAGATACGCAGTATTTT. Translated, it gives CARWDRNTDTQYF.

V and J are TRBV3-1 and TRBJ2-2; no firm D call. The V and J ends lost 0 bases and 5 bases respectively, with 7 bases between them. This CDR3 has 14 amino acids. The germline V gene has CDR1 LGHDT and CDR2 YNNKEL (reference sequence). In nucleotides, the CDR3 is TGTGCCAGCAGCCAAGAGTCCTGGACCGGGGAGCTGTTTTTT. Translation: CASSQESWTGELFF.

This clonotype has a handful of counts. The rearrangement joins TRBV6-2 or TRBV6-3 to TRBJ2-3, with D perhaps assigned TRBD1 or TRBD2 (5 bases each). CDR1 MNHEY and CDR2 SVGEGT come from the germline V gene. V was trimmed by 3 bases and J by 2 bases, leaving 9 bases between them. This CDR3 region has 14 residues. Written as DNA, the CDR3 is TGTGCCAGCAGTTATGGGGGAACCACAGATACGCAGTATTTT. It translates to CASSYGGTTDTQYF.

The chain joins TRBV4-2 to TRBJ1-1; unclear D gene. CDR3 size: 17 residues. Germline V gives CDR1 LGHNA, CDR2 YNFKEQ. The germline V and J ends were trimmed by 0 bases and 5 bases, with 19 bases remaining between them. The CDR3 nucleotides are TGTGCCAGCAGCCAAGATCTATTAAGGTATCTCAATACTGAAGCTTTCTTT. This translates into CASSQDLLRYLNTEAFF.

This clonotype was seen a handful of times. The gene calls are TRBV29-1 and TRBJ1-4; possible D gene TRBD1, 5 bases. CDR3 length: 13 amino acids. Between the trimmed V and J ends, which lost 4 bases and 8 bases, there was a span of 14 bases. Germline-derived CDR1 and CDR2 are SQVTM and ANQGSEA. The CDR3, as DNA: TGCAGCGTTGTCGGGGGGTACGGCGAAAAACTGTTTTTT. It specifies CSVVGGYGEKLFF.

This clonotype appeared a few times. V usage is TRBV29-1 and J usage is TRBJ2-1; 10 positions match TRBD1. The germline V gene encodes CDR1 SQVTM and CDR2 ANQGSEA. The V segment lost 6 bases and the J segment 7 bases; nucleotides outside the gene matches: 15. The CDR3 contains 16 residues. Written as DNA, the CDR3 is TGCAGCGTGGGGACAGGGGATACCTTTATTGGGAATGAGCAGTTCTTC. It translates to CSVGTGDTFIGNEQFF.

This clonotype was counted at least ten times. V and J are TRBV12-3 or TRBV12-4 and TRBJ2-7; 7 bases match TRBD1. V was clipped by 6 bases and J by 3 bases; unmatched bases: 5. CDR3 length equals 13 residues. The chain's CDR3 is CASRRDRGYEQYF. The DNA for the CDR3 is TGTGCCAGCAGACGGGACAGAGGCTACGAGCAGTACTTC.

This clonotype has just a few counts. This chain joins TRBV5-5 and TRBJ2-7; maybe TRBD1 (5 bases). Germline-derived CDR1 and CDR2 are SGHKS and YYEKEE (reference sequence). The CDR3 extends over 14 amino acids. V was cut by 4 bases and J by 1 base, with 12 bases left in between. Here the CDR3 DNA reads TGTGCCAGCAGCCTTGGAAAGGGGTCCTACGAGCAGTACTTC. Translated: CASSLGKGSYEQYF.

The chain carries TRBV6-5 and TRBJ2-7; the match to TRBD1 covers 10 bases. J gave up 6 bases and V 5 bases, and 10 bases lay outside the gene matches. Per germline, CDR1 MNHEY and CDR2 SVGAGI. The CDR3 has 15 amino acids. The DNA of the CDR3 is TGTGCCAGCAGTAACCGGGACAGGGGATTAGGCGAGCAGTACTTC. It yields the protein CASSNRDRGLGEQYF.

The chain is built from TRBV4-1 and TRBJ2-7; tentative D call: TRBD1 (6 bases). The CDR3 totals 16 residues. Germline CDR1 reads MGHRA; CDR2 reads YSYEKL. Trimming cost V 3 bases and J 3 bases, with 18 bases left between them. The CDR3 bases are TGCGCCAGCAGCCAGGATTCAGGGGCACAGGACTACGAGCAGTACTTC. Translation: CASSQDSGAQDYEQYF.

This clonotype was detected a few times. The chain's CDR3 is CASSQDVSRGMDTQYF. Here the CDR3 DNA reads TGCGCCAGCAGCCAAGATGTCTCTCGTGGGATGGATACGCAGTATTTT. The chain links TRBV4-3 to TRBJ2-3; D ambiguous. From germline, CDR1 is LGHNA and CDR2 YSLEER. This CDR3 is built from 16 residues. Deletions cut 0 bases from V and 6 bases from J, with 16 bases between.

This clonotype was detected only a few times. CDR3 sequence (DNA): TGTGCCAGCAGCCAAGATCCCGGGGAGACCCAGTACTTC. Its translation is CASSQDPGETQYF. The chain links TRBV11-2 to TRBJ2-5; D remains unclear. CDR1 SGHAT and CDR2 FQNNGV come from the germline V gene. V gave up 5 bases and J gave up 5 bases, with 12 bases separating them. The CDR3 covers 13 residues.

This clonotype came up a few times. CDR3 nucleotide sequence: TGTGCCAGCAGCTTACAGGGACCACAGGGGAACACTGAAGCTTTCTTT. Translated: CASSLQGPQGNTEAFF. The chain employs TRBV7-2 and TRBJ1-1, with TRBD1 as a possible D gene (6 bases). This CDR3 is built from 16 residues. V was shortened by 2 bases and J by 1 base, with 14 bases between the two germline ends. Per germline, CDR1 SGHTA and CDR2 FQGNSA.

This clonotype was counted between two and nine times. The rearrangement joins TRBV9 to TRBJ2-7; the D gene is possibly TRBD2 (5 bases). The CDR3 is 15 amino acids. The germline V gene has CDR1 SGDLS and CDR2 YYNGEE. The V end was cut by 0 bases, the J end by 3 bases, with 13 bases between. CDR3 DNA sequence: TGTGCCAGCAGCGTAGCCCCCACGGGAAACTACGAGCAGTACTTC. Encoded protein: CASSVAPTGNYEQYF.

This clonotype came up a few times. V usage is TRBV5-1 and J usage is TRBJ1-6; 7 bases agree with TRBD1. Germline-derived CDR1 and CDR2 are SGHRS and YFSETQ. The CDR3 loop spans 17 amino acids. The V gene end was trimmed by 3 bases and the J gene end by 7 bases; junction bases not matched to a gene: 13. As DNA, the CDR3 is TGCGCCAGCAGCTCCTTGCCCGGGACAGAGAAGAATTCACCCCTCCACTTT. Translated, it gives CASSSLPGTEKNSPLHF.

This clonotype has a handful of counts. The rearrangement joins TRBV9 to TRBJ2-1; D gene uncertain. Trimming stripped 0 bases from V and 5 bases from J, with 6 bases between. Per the germline V gene, CDR1 is SGDLS and CDR2 is YYNGEE. The length of the CDR3 is 13 residues. CDR3 sequence: CASSVEVHNEQFF. CDR3 nucleotide sequence: TGTGCCAGCAGCGTAGAGGTTCACAATGAGCAGTTCTTC.

This clonotype has a handful of counts. J is TRBJ1-1 and V is TRBV3-1; no reliable D call. The CDR3 length is 15 residues. The germline gives CDR1 LGHDT, CDR2 YNNKEL (reference sequence). Between the trimmed V and J ends, which lost 0 bases and 6 bases, there was a span of 14 bases. The CDR3 DNA sequence: TGTGCCAGCAGCCAAGATGAGGGTAGTTGGTCTGAAGCTTTCTTT. As protein: CASSQDEGSWSEAFF.

The chain couples TRBV10-1 to TRBJ2-2; D perhaps matches TRBD2 (6 bases). The CDR3 length is 18 residues. Trimming shortened V by 6 bases and J by 1 base, and 21 bases separated the two germline ends. Germline V gene sequence: CDR1 WNHNN, CDR2 SYGVQD (reference sequence). CDR3 DNA: TGCGCCAGCAGCCCGAGGGAGGTCAGGTACTTGAACACCGGGGAGCTGTTTTTT. As protein: CASSPREVRYLNTGELFF.

This clonotype was counted a few times. The chain joins TRBV24-1 to TRBJ1-1; D call uncertain. V gave up 4 bases and J gave up 5 bases, with 10 bases separating them. CDR3 size: 13 residues. The V gene's germline CDR1 is KGHDR and CDR2 SFDVKD. The CDR3 protein is CATSDGRTTEAFF. The DNA for the CDR3 is TGTGCCACCAGTGACGGCAGGACGACTGAAGCTTTCTTT.

This clonotype was observed a single time. This rearrangement joins TRBV7-3 to TRBJ2-5; 10 nucleotides align to TRBD2. With V trimmed by 6 bases and J by 5 bases, 3 bases remained unmatched. The germline V gene encodes CDR1 SGHTA and CDR2 FQGTGA. The CDR3 is 13 residues long. CDR3 sequence (DNA): TGTGCCAGCAGTAATAGCGGGGGGGAGACCCAGTACTTC. Translating it yields CASSNSGGETQYF.